The next 30 T cell receptor beta chains were all read from a single sample in a study of blood T cells in healthy people across ages. Sample-barcoded 5' priming and a J-beta primer mix drove a second PCR of 7 to 11 cycles. MiXCR, run by TCRdb on the 5' RACE reads, gives a single entry per CDR3 protein. The sample has approximately 680,000 distinct CDR3 sequences, 32% seen once; the top ten hold 15%. Sequenced material: blood. The receptors shown here come from a woman of 80 years or more in good health.

Comment on this clonotype: Since a much larger clone is just one base distant, this may be a read error. The CDR3 protein is CASSYVPRATDTQYF. CDR3 nucleotide sequence: TGTGCCAGCAGTTACGTCCCCAGGGCCACAGATACGCAGTATTTT. The gene calls are TRBV6-2 or TRBV6-3 and TRBJ2-3; the D gene is possibly TRBD1 (5 bases). The CDR3 covers 15 residues. The germline V gene has CDR1 MNHEY and CDR2 SVGEGT. V lost 2 bases and J lost 2, with 11 bases in between.

On this clonotype: This may arise from a read error, as a much more abundant clone is one base away. This chain connects TRBV20-1 to TRBJ2-3, with D maybe TRBD2 (6 bases). V lost 4 bases to trimming and J lost 1 base, with 15 bases between them. Germline V lookup: CDR1 DFQATT, CDR2 SNEGSKA (reference sequence). The CDR3 runs to 15 residues. This chain's CDR3 is CSANGAGTGTDTQYF. The CDR3 DNA follows: TGCAGTGCTAATGGCGCGGGGACTGGCACAGATACGCAGTATTTT.

This clonotype showed up just a few times. This chain joins TRBV3-1 and TRBJ2-4; 8 bases are a match to TRBD2. The V and J ends lost 4 bases and 14 bases, in that order; junction bases with no gene match: 4. This CDR3 is 11 amino acids long. Germline V gene sequence: CDR1 LGHDT, CDR2 YNNKEL (reference sequence). The DNA for the CDR3 is TGTGCCAGCAGCCGCGGGGGGAGTAAGTACTTC. Amino acids: CASSRGGSKYF.

This clonotype was found many times. The chain carries TRBV5-1 and TRBJ2-3; D gene uncertain. The CDR3 spans 16 residues. Germline loops: CDR1 SGHRS, CDR2 YFSETQ. V lost 0 bases, J lost 2 bases, and 13 bases lay in between. CDR3 DNA sequence: TGCGCCAGCAGCTTGGGTCTCGGGCTCCACACAGATACGCAGTATTTT. The encoded protein is CASSLGLGLHTDTQYF.

There are many counts of this clonotype. The V and J genes are TRBV7-2 and TRBJ1-2; D possibly corresponds to TRBD1 (6 bases). CDR3 size: 15 residues. V lost 5 bases and J lost 7, with 20 bases in between. Germline V gene lookup returns CDR1 SGHTA and CDR2 FQGNSA. The DNA of the CDR3 is TGTGCCAGCAGCCCAGGGGCGACAACAGGTCTTGGCTACACCTTC. Translated, it gives CASSPGATTGLGYTF.

The J gene is TRBJ2-3, the V gene TRBV7-2; D might be TRBD2 (6 bases). The CDR3 is 17 residues long. In germline, CDR1 is SGHTA, CDR2 FQGNSA. The V end was cut by 0 bases, the J end by 1 base, with 14 bases between. CDR3 sequence (DNA): TGTGCCAGCAGCTTAGCATTGACGGGAGCAGGCACAGATACGCAGTATTTT. This gives the protein CASSLALTGAGTDTQYF.

On this clonotype itself: A read error may explain this, as a much larger clone is one base away. This chain joins TRBV7-7 and TRBJ2-5; D gene unclear. CDR3 length: 13 residues. Germline V lookup: CDR1 SSHAT, CDR2 FNYEAQ (reference sequence). This chain's CDR3 is CASSSWTGETQYF. The CDR3 bases are TGTGCTAGCAGCTCTTGGACCGGGGAGACCCAGTACTTC.

This clonotype was picked up a small number of times. The J gene is TRBJ1-1, the V gene TRBV6-2 or TRBV6-3; the D gene is possibly TRBD1 (6 bases). Germline-derived CDR1 and CDR2 are MNHEY and SVGEGT. This CDR3 region has 13 residues. Trimming took off 3 bases at V and 10 bases at J, with 15 bases between the two ends. CDR3 protein: CASSYGGPKSAFF. The CDR3 nucleotides read TGTGCCAGCAGTTATGGGGGCCCCAAGTCAGCTTTCTTT.

This clonotype was recorded many times. The J gene is TRBJ1-2, the V gene TRBV7-2, with 8 bases aligning to TRBD1. The CDR3 extends over 18 amino acids. CDR1 is SGHTA, CDR2 FQGNSA, per germline. The junction had 12 bases not matched to a gene; V was cut back by 1 base and J by 2 bases. CDR3 nucleotides: TGTGCCAGCAGCTTAGTGAGTGGGGGACAGGCAACGAACTATGGCTACACCTTC. Amino acids: CASSLVSGGQATNYGYTF.

Concerning this clonotype: It may be a read error: a sequence one base away is much more abundant. V and J are TRBV7-9 and TRBJ2-1; a weak D match, TRBD2 (6 bases). The germline V gene encodes CDR1 SEHNR and CDR2 FQNEAQ (reference sequence). The length of the CDR3 is 14 residues. The CDR3 region is CAGSLAASGTSQFF. In nucleotides, the CDR3 is TGTGCCGGCAGCTTAGCGGCCTCCGGGACTTCACAGTTCTTC. The full variable domain, in which reference TRBV7-9 and TRBJ2-1 provide the parts outside the CDR3, is DTGVSQNPRHKITKRGQNVTFRCDPISEHNRLYWYRQTLGQGPEFLTYFQNEAQLEKSRLLSDRFSAERPKGSFSTLEIQRTEQGDSAMYLCAGSLAASGTSQFFGPGTRLTVL.

The chain uses TRBV9 and TRBJ1-4; no clear D gene. This CDR3 region has 15 residues. Germline CDR1 and CDR2: SGDLS and YYNGEE. V lost 4 bases and J 8 bases, leaving 18 bases between the germline ends. Written as DNA, the CDR3 is TGTGCCAGCAGCCCCCACCGGGGAGGCCGCGAAAAACTGTTTTTT. Protein sequence: CASSPHRGGREKLFF. The variable domain in full, with the rest retrieved from reference TRBV9 and TRBJ1-4, is DSGVTQTPKHLITATGQRVTLRCSPRSGDLSVYWYQQSLDQGLQFLIQYYNGEERAKGNILERFSAQQFPDLHSELNLSSLELGDSALYFCASSPHRGGREKLFFGSGTQLSVL.

This clonotype was detected only a few times. This chain joins TRBV30 and TRBJ2-6; D not certain. V was clipped by 1 base and J by 4 bases, with 8 bases between them. CDR1 is GTSNPN, CDR2 SVGIG, per germline (reference sequence). This CDR3 comprises 14 residues. The CDR3 here is CAWSGSRGANVLTF. The CDR3 DNA sequence: TGTGCCTGGAGTGGCAGCCGAGGGGCCAACGTCCTGACTTTC.

This clonotype was seen repeatedly, ten times or more. A read error is possible here, since a much larger clone lies one base away. The chain employs TRBV29-1 and TRBJ2-5; D is possibly TRBD1 or TRBD2 (6 bases each). The germline V gene encodes CDR1 SQVTM and CDR2 ANQGSEA. Between the trimmed V and J ends, which lost 0 bases and 4 bases, there was a span of 9 bases. This CDR3 spans 13 amino acids. The CDR3 bases are TGCAGCGTTGAAGAAGGGGGGCGAGAGACCCAGTACTTC. This sequence encodes CSVEEGGRETQYF.

There are many counts of this clonotype. The rearrangement uses TRBV10-3 and TRBJ2-7, with 9 bases fitting TRBD1. The CDR3 length is 13 residues. From germline, CDR1 is ENHRY and CDR2 SYGVKD. V lost 9 bases, J lost 2 bases, and 5 bases stayed unmatched. CDR3: CAIGTGFTYEQYF. CDR3 in DNA: TGTGCCATAGGGACAGGGTTTACCTACGAGCAGTACTTC.

V is TRBV12-3 or TRBV12-4 and J is TRBJ1-1; 9 bases are shared with TRBD1. The ends lost 6 bases at V and 3 bases at J; junction bases unmatched: 5. The CDR3 totals 14 residues. The CDR3 region has the DNA TGTGCCAGCAGAACAGGGACAGGGTACACTGAAGCTTTCTTT. Translation: CASRTGTGYTEAFF.

This clonotype was counted many times. V usage is TRBV6-6 and J usage is TRBJ2-7; D is possibly TRBD1 (6 bases). V was cut by 2 bases and J by 5 bases, with 13 bases left in between. Germline values: CDR1 MNHNY, CDR2 SVGAGI (reference sequence). The CDR3 covers 14 residues. The CDR3 reads CASSYGPGVDEQYF. CDR3 sequence (DNA): TGTGCCAGCAGTTACGGACCAGGGGTGGACGAGCAGTACTTC.

The CDR3, as DNA: TGTGCCAGCAGGTTAGGGGGGCCCTACAATGAGCAGTTCTTC. This translates into CASRLGGPYNEQFF. The rearrangement links TRBV27 to TRBJ2-1, with D tentatively TRBD1 or TRBD2 (6 bases each). Germline V lookup: CDR1 MNHEY, CDR2 SMNVEV (reference sequence). This CDR3 has 14 residues. V dropped 6 bases and J dropped 2 bases, with 11 bases sitting between them.

Details on this clonotype: Possible read error: a much larger clone is one base away. The J gene is TRBJ2-3, the V gene TRBV6-5, with D tentatively TRBD2 (6 bases). V gave up 5 bases and J gave up 11 bases, with 14 bases separating them. The germline V gene has CDR1 MNHEY and CDR2 SVGAGI. The CDR3 totals 12 residues. The CDR3 reads CASSGGTSRQYF. The CDR3 region has the DNA TGTGCCAGCAGTGGGGGGACCAGTAGGCAGTATTTT.

The CDR3 DNA reads TGTGCCAGCAGCTACAGGGATTTCTCACCCCTCCACTTT. Translating gives CASSYRDFSPLHF. The rearrangement links TRBV6-1 to TRBJ1-6, with a weak D call TRBD1 (6 bases). Germline V CDR1 and CDR2: MNHNS, SASEGT. The CDR3 is made up of 13 amino acids. Trimming left V 6 bases short and J 10 bases short, with 13 bases between.

This clonotype was seen ten or more times. The genes are TRBV24-1 and TRBJ2-5, with a possible D match to TRBD2 (6 bases). V dropped 0 bases and J dropped 5 bases, with 15 bases sitting between them. The CDR3 extends over 16 amino acids. Per the germline V gene, CDR1 is KGHDR and CDR2 is SFDVKD. CDR3 in amino acids: CATSDLRFGGVETQYF. The CDR3 coding sequence is TGTGCCACCAGTGATTTGAGGTTCGGAGGGGTCGAGACCCAGTACTTC.

This clonotype was observed at least ten times. The CDR3 loop reads CASSFLGGEGEQYF. The CDR3 DNA reads TGTGCCAGCAGTTTTTTAGGGGGCGAGGGCGAGCAGTACTTC. The chain links TRBV12-3 or TRBV12-4 to TRBJ2-7; 7 bases are a match to TRBD1. This CDR3 spans 14 amino acids. V dropped 3 bases and J dropped 6; count of bases not matched to a gene: 8.

This clonotype showed up many times. The chain links TRBV28 to TRBJ2-1; D possibly uses TRBD1 or TRBD2 (5 bases each). V dropped 1 base and J dropped 1 base, with 14 bases sitting between them. The CDR3 has 17 amino acids. Germline-derived CDR1 and CDR2 are MDHEN and SYDVKM. CDR3 sequence reads: CASSLLSGTGSYNEQFF. DNA of the CDR3: TGTGCCAGCAGTTTATTATCAGGGACGGGTTCCTACAATGAGCAGTTCTTC. The full variable domain, rest sourced from reference TRBV28 and TRBJ2-1, is DVKVTQSSRYLVKRTGEKVFLECVQDMDHENMFWYRQDPGLGLRLIYFSYDVKMKEKGDIPEGYSVSREKKERFSLILESASTNQTSMYLCASSLLSGTGSYNEQFFGPGTRLTVL.

This clonotype was observed at least ten times. The rearrangement joins TRBV27 to TRBJ1-2; maybe TRBD1 (6 bases). Trimming removed 2 bases from V and 6 bases from J, with 16 bases in between. The germline V gene has CDR1 MNHEY and CDR2 SMNVEV (reference sequence). This CDR3 region has 15 residues. The DNA of the CDR3 is TGTGCCAGCAGTTTAAGCCAGGGGAGATTTGATGGCTACACCTTC. The encoded protein is CASSLSQGRFDGYTF.

This clonotype was recorded many times. The genes are TRBV10-3 and TRBJ1-1; no firm D call. The V end lost 3 bases, the J end lost 1 base, and 9 bases lay between the germline ends. Per germline, CDR1 ENHRY and CDR2 SYGVKD. The CDR3 contains 14 residues. The CDR3 nucleotides read TGTGCCATCAGTGATATGGGAGGGAACACTGAAGCTTTCTTT. Its translation is CAISDMGGNTEAFF.

This clonotype has ten or more counts. The rearrangement uses TRBV6-6 and TRBJ1-2; 11 bases fit TRBD1. V shed 4 bases, J shed 8 bases, and the junction held 12 bases outside the gene matches. Germline lookup yields CDR1 MNHNY and CDR2 SVGAGI (reference sequence). The CDR3 is 16 amino acids. The CDR3 reads CASSLLSRDRGGGYTF. The CDR3 coding sequence is TGTGCCAGCAGTTTACTTTCCCGGGACAGGGGGGGGGGCTACACCTTC.

This clonotype has ten or more counts. This clone may be a read error of a much larger clone one base away. The gene calls are TRBV10-3 and TRBJ2-5; 8 bases are shared with TRBD1. The germline gives CDR1 ENHRY, CDR2 SYGVKD. After removal of 1 base from V and 5 bases from J, the junction contained 6 bases not matched to a gene. The CDR3 is made up of 15 amino acids. The CDR3 protein is CAISEWQGASETQYF. DNA for the CDR3: TGTGCCATCAGTGAGTGGCAGGGGGCATCGGAGACCCAGTACTTC.

The table lists this clonotype with a few counts. A read error may explain this, as a much larger clone is one base away. The J gene is TRBJ1-2, the V gene TRBV5-1; D is unclear. The length of the CDR3 is 13 residues. Looked up from germline, CDR1 is SGHRS and CDR2 is YFSETQ. As DNA, the CDR3 is TGCGCCAGCAGCTTGGGACATACCTATGACTACACCTTC. Its protein is CASSLGHTYDYTF.

This clonotype has at least ten counts. The V and J genes are TRBV20-1 and TRBJ2-7, with 12 bases identical to TRBD1. CDR3 size: 16 residues. J lost 6 bases, V lost 5 bases, and 14 bases had no gene match. CDR1 is DFQATT, CDR2 SNEGSKA, per germline (reference sequence). CDR3 nucleotide sequence: TGCAGTGCTCCCGGGACAGGGGGCGCCTCGGGCGCCGAGCAGTACTTC. This encodes CSAPGTGGASGAEQYF.

This chain links TRBV11-2 with TRBJ2-5, with D perhaps TRBD2 (6 bases). The V gene's germline CDR1 is SGHAT and CDR2 FQNNGV. This CDR3 contains 14 residues. V lost 6 bases to trimming and J lost 1 base, with 12 bases between them. The CDR3 loop reads CASRGRGTQETQYF. CDR3 nucleotides: TGTGCCAGCAGGGGCCGGGGGACCCAAGAGACCCAGTACTTC. The whole variable domain, remainder taken from reference TRBV11-2 and TRBJ2-5, is EAGVAQSPRYKIIEKRQSVAFWCNPISGHATLYWYQQILGQGPKLLIQFQNNGVVDDSQLPKDRFSAERLKGVDSTLKIQPAKLEDSAVYLCASRGRGTQETQYFGPGTRLLVL.

This clonotype appeared many times. The V gene is TRBV7-2, the J gene TRBJ2-3; 9 nucleotides match TRBD2. V was pared by 1 base and J by 2 bases, with 7 bases of the junction left unmatched. Per germline, CDR1 SGHTA and CDR2 FQGNSA. The CDR3 extends over 17 amino acids. The DNA of the CDR3 is TGTGCCAGCAGCTTAGGTCCAGCGGGGGGTTACACAGATACGCAGTATTTT. Amino acid sequence: CASSLGPAGGYTDTQYF.